Described below is a single T cell receptor (beta chain) sequence and its context. Its antigen is not known. This sample is drawn from a study of T cells expressing NK-cell markers. On the study more broadly: Sorted CD3+CD56-NKG2C+, CD3+CD56+NKG2C- and CD3+CD56+NKG2C+ T cells were the source of the TCR beta repertoires. Study conclusions and caveats: Researchers report these clonotypes also headed the CD3+CD56-NKG2C+ fraction in a few donors.

No DNA is given; TCRdb re-called the 5' RACE reads and lists each CDR3 protein once. The listing records about 550,000 distinct CDR3 sequences. CDR3 length: 13 amino acids. Germline CDR1 LGHNA, CDR2 YNFKEQ. The genes are TRBV4-2 and TRBJ2-1. What was sequenced was blood T cells: a sorted CD56 or NKG2C T cell subset, CD4+ or CD8+ T cells, or bulk PBMC T cells (not recorded which). The TCR was taken from a man between 18 and 35 years old in good health. CDR3 protein: CASSQISGNEQFF.